This TCR beta chain was retrieved from a study of cytomegalovirus exposure and HLA in healthy donors. The study, taken as a whole, reports: Analyses of presence and absence presupposed an approximately uniform sequencing depth across donors. Upon later analysis, TCR association rates were observed to vary by HLA locus, being highest for DRB1 and lowest for HLA-C. In a later analysis, parvovirus B19, influenza, CMV and Epstein-Barr virus appeared linked to several top co-occurrence clusters.

V trimming: 4 bases; J trimming: 2 bases; junction bases outside the gene matches: 11. From germline, CDR1 is KGHSH and CDR2 LQKENI. This CDR3 contains 18 residues. As to this clone: Its specificity is not known.

13 Jbeta primers and 60 Vbeta primers were used for the PCR. The data were produced by immunoSEQ multiplex PCR, yet TCRdb's version contains in-frame clones alone and is incomplete. The sample carries under 300,000 clones, 80% to 90% recorded once. This receptor was obtained from a man between 40 and 49 years old in good health and CMV-seropositive. V and J are TRBV18 and TRBJ1-4, with 9 bases lining up with TRBD1. The sequencing input was PBMCs. The CDR3: CASSLTPTGGSTNEKLFF. As DNA, the CDR3 is TGTGCCAGCTCACTAACCCCGACAGGGGGAAGCACTAATGAAAAACTGTTTTTT.